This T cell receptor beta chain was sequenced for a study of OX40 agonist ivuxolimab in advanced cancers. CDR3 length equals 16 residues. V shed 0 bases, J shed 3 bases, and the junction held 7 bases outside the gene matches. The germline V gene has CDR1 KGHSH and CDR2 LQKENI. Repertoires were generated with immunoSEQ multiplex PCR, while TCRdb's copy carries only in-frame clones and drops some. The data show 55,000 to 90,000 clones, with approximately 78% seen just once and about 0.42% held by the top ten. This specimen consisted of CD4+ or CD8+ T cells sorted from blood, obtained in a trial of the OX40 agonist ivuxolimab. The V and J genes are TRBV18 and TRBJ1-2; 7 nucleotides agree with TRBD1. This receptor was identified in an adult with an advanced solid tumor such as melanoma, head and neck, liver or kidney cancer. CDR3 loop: CASSPPSHTGDYGYTF. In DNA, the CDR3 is TGTGCCAGCTCACCACCGTCCCATACAGGGGACTATGGCTACACCTTC.